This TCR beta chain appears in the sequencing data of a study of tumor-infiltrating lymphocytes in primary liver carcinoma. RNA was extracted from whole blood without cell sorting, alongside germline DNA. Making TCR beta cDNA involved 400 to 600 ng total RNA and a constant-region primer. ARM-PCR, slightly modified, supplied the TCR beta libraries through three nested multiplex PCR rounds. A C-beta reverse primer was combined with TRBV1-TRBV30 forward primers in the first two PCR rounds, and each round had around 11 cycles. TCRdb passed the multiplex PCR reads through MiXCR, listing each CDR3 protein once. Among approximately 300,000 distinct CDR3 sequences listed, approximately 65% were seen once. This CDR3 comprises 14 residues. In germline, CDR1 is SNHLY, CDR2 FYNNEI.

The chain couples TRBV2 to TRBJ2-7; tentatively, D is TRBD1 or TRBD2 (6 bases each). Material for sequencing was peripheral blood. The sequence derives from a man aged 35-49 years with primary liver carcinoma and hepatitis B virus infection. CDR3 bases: TGTACCACCGAGGAGGGGGGCGCTGAATACGAGCAGTACTTC. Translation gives CTTEEGGAEYEQYF.